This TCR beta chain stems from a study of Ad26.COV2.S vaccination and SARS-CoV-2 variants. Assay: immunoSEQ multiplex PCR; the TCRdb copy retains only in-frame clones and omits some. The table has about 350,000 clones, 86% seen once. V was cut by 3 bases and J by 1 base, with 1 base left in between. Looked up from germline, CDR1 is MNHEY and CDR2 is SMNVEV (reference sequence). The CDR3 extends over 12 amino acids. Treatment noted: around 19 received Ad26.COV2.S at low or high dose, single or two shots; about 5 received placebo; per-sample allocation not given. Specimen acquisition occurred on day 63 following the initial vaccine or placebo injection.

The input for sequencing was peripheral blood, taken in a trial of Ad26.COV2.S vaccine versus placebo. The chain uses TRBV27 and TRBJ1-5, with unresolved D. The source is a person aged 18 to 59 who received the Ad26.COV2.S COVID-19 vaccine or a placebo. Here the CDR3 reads CASSLSNQPQHF. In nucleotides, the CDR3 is TGTGCCAGCAGTTTGAGCAATCAGCCCCAGCATTTT.